This TCR beta chain was sequenced for a study of PD-L1 blockade in urothelial cancer. Study details: Bladder-origin urothelial cancer in males covered twenty-five of 29 patients.

The V gene lost 5 bases and the J gene lost 3 bases, with 14 bases spanning the gap. Germline lookup yields CDR1 GTSNPN and CDR2 SVGIG (reference sequence). This CDR3 region has 14 residues. Profiled with immunoSEQ multiplex PCR; TCRdb holds only in-frame clones, not every one. The data contain 25,000 to 30,000 clones, 70% to 90% of them singletons. Sampling of each patient yielded between 1 and 8 specimens, collected pretreatment and on-treatment. This TCR was recovered from a man aged 50-59 years with urothelial cancer. The chain uses TRBV30 and TRBJ1-3; D perhaps matches TRBD1 (6 bases). The sequencing used PBMCs, collected around atezolizumab (anti-PD-L1) treatment. CDR3 nucleotides: TGTGCCTGGGGGCGTGGGGGCGGTGGAAACACCATATATTTT. Translating gives CAWGRGGGGNTIYF.